This T cell receptor (beta chain) was obtained from a study of T cell clones after liver transplantation. Study as a whole: Liver transplant recipients had immunosuppression withdrawal attempted within 2 years.

Findings of the study overall: The donor-reactive repertoire was only partly measurable in a couple of subjects, lacking donor cells. Conclusions were preliminary, with small, heterogeneous patient groups.

V dropped 6 bases and J dropped 3 bases, with 15 bases sitting between them. The CDR3 sequence is 15 residues long. Germline lookup yields CDR1 SGHTA and CDR2 FQGTGA. Details on this clone: As yet, its antigen is unknown.

TCRdb's table, derived via immunoSEQ multiplex PCR, lists solely in-frame clones and lacks some. This sample has 65,000 to 85,000 clones, with 80% to 85% found just once. The TCR originated in a human patient who received a liver transplant. The graft donor may have given rise to some T cells. This sequence joins TRBV7-3 and TRBJ1-5, with a weak D call TRBD1 (6 bases). Sample: CD4+ T cells from blood, taken less than 50 months after liver transplant. DNA for the CDR3: TGTGCCAGCAGTTTGCTAGGGGGTTACAATCAGCCCCAGCATTTT. Amino acids: CASSLLGGYNQPQHF.